This T cell receptor (beta chain) was documented in a study of OX40 agonist ivuxolimab in advanced cancers. Germline V gene data show CDR1 as SNHLY and CDR2 as FYNNEI. With 6 bases removed from V and 7 bases from J, the gap between germline ends came to 16 bases. The CDR3 totals 15 residues. Study-level points and caveats: Expanded peripheral T cells had an undetermined antigen specificity. CD8+ T cells (on average) carried more expanded clones than CD4+ T cells.

Enrollment shut out patients with autoimmune disease history or systemic immunosuppression. At cycle 4 day 1, cycle 7 day 1, and baseline, blood was sampled. A word on this clone: Its antigen is undetermined.

Generated by immunoSEQ multiplex PCR, the TCRdb table keeps only in-frame clones and is missing some. This table has approximately 70,000 clones, about 80% appearing once. This TCR came from an adult with an advanced solid tumor such as melanoma, head and neck, liver or kidney cancer. The V gene is TRBV2, the J gene TRBJ1-6; possible D gene TRBD1, 6 bases. Sequencing used CD4+ or CD8+ T cells sorted from blood, obtained in a trial of the OX40 agonist ivuxolimab. The chain's CDR3 is CASSSQGMGNSPLHF. Written as DNA, the CDR3 is TGTGCCAGCAGCTCACAGGGAATGGGAAATTCACCCCTCCACTTT.